The clone carrying this T cell receptor (beta chain) came up many times. The sample originates from a study of T-cell reconstitution after alpha-beta-depleted transplantation in children. Per germline, CDR1 LNHNV and CDR2 YYDKDF (reference sequence). Trimming stripped 0 bases from V and 7 bases from J, with 7 bases between. This CDR3 spans 13 amino acids. Unique molecular identifiers were built into the TCRbeta library. TCRdb processed the PCR reads anew with MiXCR; each CDR3 protein has one entry. The table has 670,000 or so distinct CDR3 sequences, around 13% seen once. Source: PBMCs, taken before TCRalphabeta/CD19-depleted stem cell transplant. The source of this sequence is a girl aged 2 to 10 with congenital amegakaryocytic thrombocytopenia, due to receive a stem cell transplant. J is TRBJ2-1 and V is TRBV15; D is ambiguous. CDR3 sequence reads: CATSRDFANEQFF. The CDR3 coding sequence is TGTGCCACCAGCAGAGATTTTGCAAATGAGCAGTTCTTC. The whole variable domain, remainder taken from reference TRBV15 and TRBJ2-1, is DAMVIQNPRYQVTQFGKPVTLSCSQTLNHNVMYWYQQKSSQAPKLLFHYYDKDFNNEADTPDNFQSRRPNTSFCFLDIRSPGLGDTAMYLCATSRDFANEQFFGPGTRLTVL.